This T cell receptor beta chain appears in the sequencing data of a study of blood T cell repertoires in COVID-19. Measured with immunoSEQ multiplex PCR; TCRdb has only the in-frame clones, and not every one. The sample has about 200,000 clones, around nine tenths seen once; the top ten hold over 15%. Recruited during active infection, patients (from Seattle) were subsequently followed longitudinally. The sequencing input was peripheral blood. The clonotype comes from a man in his fifties or sixties with COVID-19, enrolled during active disease.

This chain's CDR3 is CASSLRVNTEAFF. The DNA of the CDR3 is TGTGCCAGCAGCTTAAGAGTGAACACTGAAGCTTTCTTT. This chain connects TRBV5-8 to TRBJ1-1; D remains ambiguous. Germline CDR1 SGHTS, CDR2 YDEGEE. V was clipped by 2 bases and J by 0 bases, with 5 bases between them. The length of the CDR3 is 13 residues.